This TCR beta chain was found in a study of STAT5B mutations in CD4+ large granular lymphocyte leukemia. V shed 2 bases, J shed 2 bases, and the junction held 4 bases outside the gene matches. The CDR3 is 15 amino acids. Per the germline V gene, CDR1 is MDHEN and CDR2 is SYDVKM. The protocol was immunoSEQ multiplex PCR, while the TCRdb copy is restricted to in-frame clones and leaves out a portion. The table has about 24,000 clones, about two thirds seen once. The sample was CD4+ T cells from blood buffy coats. This chain joins TRBV28 and TRBJ2-7; 9 bases are shared with TRBD1. The TCR sequence derives from a human donor in good health. The CDR3 sequence: CASSLMGQGTYEQYF. The CDR3 region has the DNA TGTGCCAGCAGTTTAATGGGACAGGGTACCTACGAGCAGTACTTC.